The clone carrying this T cell receptor (beta chain) has at least ten counts. Its antigen is still unknown. Trimming stripped 7 bases from V and 0 bases from J, with 5 bases between. The CDR3 is made up of 12 amino acids. Combining iRepertoire HTBI primers with Arm-PCR of CDR3 regions, the authors built TCR beta libraries. TCRdb reprocessed the multiplex PCR reads via MiXCR and lists one record per CDR3 protein. The top ten clones hold around 11% of a sample with about 560,000 distinct CDR3 sequences, approximately 16% of them seen once. Time point meaning: newly diagnosed GD, antithyroid drugs for less than 3 months. TCR sequences were obtained from RNA taken from PBMCs. The data were obtained in a study of regulatory T cells in long-lasting Graves disease. Study-level points and caveats: Persistent patients shared 2,700 or so public clonotypes among themselves. Newly diagnosed patients shared fewer, at roughly 900. Persistent Graves' patients possessed reduced TCR diversity relative to recently diagnosed ones. A reduction in accuracy may have resulted from the small sample size. Gene preferences differed: TRBV28, TRBJ1-2, TRBJ2-5 in persistent cases.

These data are also associated with another study on T cells in Graves' hyperthyroidism and ophthalmopathy.

Here the sequenced sample was peripheral blood mononuclear cells (PBMCs), taken at new diagnosis, from a patient treated with antithyroid drugs. This clonotype was sampled from a man aged 18 to 30 with Graves disease. The chain employs TRBV12-3 or TRBV12-4 and TRBJ2-3, with unresolved D. This CDR3 reads CASTFSTDTQYF. CDR3 nucleotide sequence: TGTGCCAGCACCTTTAGCACAGATACGCAGTATTTT.